This T cell receptor (beta chain) was sequenced in a study of OX40 agonist ivuxolimab in advanced cancers. Germline V gene lookup returns CDR1 KGHSH and CDR2 LQKENI. The germline V and J ends were trimmed by 0 bases and 5 bases, with 10 bases remaining between them. This CDR3 region has 14 residues. The table came from immunoSEQ multiplex PCR; TCRdb's copy has only in-frame clones and leaves some out. The sample holds about 42,000 clones, 86% seen once. This clone was recorded only once. Patients were ineligible given autoimmune disease history or systemic immunosuppression. Blood draws occurred at baseline, cycle 4 day 1, and cycle 7 day 1.

This sequence was found in an adult with an advanced solid tumor such as melanoma, head and neck, liver or kidney cancer. This material consisted of CD4+ or CD8+ T cells sorted from blood, taken in a trial of the OX40 agonist ivuxolimab. The rearrangement uses TRBV18 and TRBJ1-2, with D unclear. The CDR3 nucleotides read TGTGCCAGCTCACCACCGGACGCAGGATATGGCTACACCTTC. Its translation: CASSPPDAGYGYTF.